Presented here are 25 T cell receptor beta chains from one specimen sequenced in a study of blood T cell repertoires in COVID-19 (dated by TCRdb to about 2020). Library preparation used the immunoSEQ multiplex PCR assay. The immuneACCESS repertoire file appears here via TCRdb, limited to in-frame rearrangements. These files lack a portion of the clones; in checked studies, under half of the deficit traces to unresolved V genes, and the cause of the others is not known. This sample holds 360,000 or so clones; about 90% were observed only once. The leading ten clones occupy approximately 7% of the sample. Material for sequencing was peripheral blood. The receptor set was obtained from a young man with active or convalescent COVID-19.

The rearrangement links TRBV15 to TRBJ1-1; 8 nucleotides match TRBD1. Germline values: CDR1 LNHNV, CDR2 YYDKDF (reference sequence). J was trimmed by 0 bases and V by 1 base; bases with no gene match: 7. The CDR3 runs 17 residues. The CDR3 DNA is TGTGCCACCAGCAGAGTTGGGGACAGGCCCCTGAACACTGAAGCTTTCTTT. Its protein is CATSRVGDRPLNTEAFF. Full variable domain (missing parts from reference TRBV15 and TRBJ1-1): DAMVIQNPRYQVTQFGKPVTLSCSQTLNHNVMYWYQQKSSQAPKLLFHYYDKDFNNEADTPDNFQSRRPNTSFCFLDIRSPGLGDTAMYLCATSRVGDRPLNTEAFFGQGTRLTVV.

This clone was detected only once. The chain employs TRBV24-1 and TRBJ2-5; D gene uncertain. The CDR3 has 15 residues. Trimming removed 4 bases at V and 5 bases at J, with 16 bases between. The V gene's germline CDR1 is KGHDR and CDR2 SFDVKD. As DNA, the CDR3 is TGTGCCACCAGTGACCTGACCGAGGCTGGGGAGACCCAGTACTTC. This gives the protein CATSDLTEAGETQYF.

This chain connects TRBV24-1 to TRBJ2-3; D unclear. The germline V gene has CDR1 KGHDR and CDR2 SFDVKD. Trimming pared 5 bases from V and 2 bases from J, leaving 7 bases between. The CDR3 is 13 amino acids. CDR3 sequence reads: CATSAIYTDTQYF. The CDR3 nucleotides read TGTGCCACCAGTGCAATCTACACAGATACGCAGTATTTT.

V is TRBV18 and J is TRBJ1-1; 8 nucleotides match TRBD1. Germline-derived CDR1 and CDR2 are KGHSH and LQKENI. CDR3 length equals 14 residues. V gave up 5 bases and J gave up 5 bases; unmatched junction bases: 7. As DNA, the CDR3 is TGTGCCAGCTCAGCGACAGGGGTGGGGACTGAAGCTTTCTTT. It specifies CASSATGVGTEAFF.

The chain links TRBV28 to TRBJ1-4; no definite D call. The CDR3 is made up of 15 amino acids. Germline-derived CDR1 and CDR2 are MDHEN and SYDVKM. Trimming shortened V by 6 bases and J by 8 bases, and 19 bases separated the two germline ends. The CDR3 sequence: CASRSSLSSREKLFF. The CDR3 region has the DNA TGTGCCAGCAGGTCCAGTCTGTCCTCCAGGGAAAAACTGTTTTTT.

This clone was recorded only once. The chain carries TRBV10-1 and TRBJ1-1; D gene uncertain. The V gene's germline CDR1 is WNHNN and CDR2 SYGVQD (reference sequence). CDR3 length: 14 residues. V was cut by 10 bases and J by 0 bases, with 15 bases left in between. This CDR3 reads CATPGRRLNTEAFF. CDR3 DNA: TGCGCCACCCCCGGGAGAAGACTGAACACTGAAGCTTTCTTT.

The chain joins TRBV10-3 to TRBJ1-2; TRBD1 is a possible D gene (5 bases). V lost 3 bases and J lost 4, with 9 bases in between. The length of the CDR3 is 13 residues. Germline V CDR1 and CDR2: ENHRY, SYGVKD. The CDR3 loop is CAISDDRSYGYTF. CDR3 sequence (DNA): TGTGCCATCAGTGACGACAGATCCTATGGCTACACCTTC.

This rearrangement joins TRBV7-3 to TRBJ1-1; TRBD1 matches 11 bases. Looked up from germline, CDR1 is SGHTA and CDR2 is FQGTGA. There are 16 residues in the CDR3. V was clipped by 6 bases and J by 4 bases; unmatched bases: 10. CDR3 DNA sequence: TGTGCCAGCAGACTCCCGGGACAGGGGGATGGCACTGAAGCTTTCTTT. It yields the protein CASRLPGQGDGTEAFF.

The rearrangement uses TRBV19 and TRBJ1-2; D is unresolved. This CDR3 contains 12 residues. Germline V gives CDR1 LNHDA, CDR2 SQIVND (reference sequence). The ends were cut back, 9 bases at V and 4 bases at J, with 12 bases in the middle. CDR3 residues: CASGTGFYGYTF. The CDR3 nucleotides are TGTGCCAGCGGCACGGGATTCTATGGCTACACCTTC.

V is TRBV3-1 (or the pseudogene TRBV3-2) and J is TRBJ2-3, with 9 nucleotides matching TRBD2. The CDR3 totals 16 residues. Germline trimming cut 0 bases from V and 3 bases from J; bases unmatched to any gene: 4. From germline, CDR1 is LGHDT and CDR2 YNNKEL (reference sequence). The CDR3 here is CASSQEVGLATDTQYF. The CDR3 region has the DNA TGTGCCAGCAGCCAAGAGGTGGGACTAGCAACAGATACGCAGTATTTT.

The V call is TRBV3-1 (or the pseudogene TRBV3-2), the J call TRBJ1-1, with D possibly matching TRBD1 (6 bases). V lost 7 bases and J 4 bases, leaving 19 bases between the germline ends. Germline-derived CDR1 and CDR2 are LGHDT and YNNKEL (reference sequence). The CDR3 is 15 amino acids. The CDR3 DNA reads as TGTGCCAGCACCGATCTGGGGGGGCGACGCACTGAAGCTTTCTTT. It translates to CASTDLGGRRTEAFF.

CDR3 bases: TGTGCCAGCAGACAGCGGGGATGGGGCTATGGCTACACCTTC. Translation: CASRQRGWGYGYTF. The chain is built from TRBV6-5 and TRBJ1-2; no reliable D call. Germline CDR1 and CDR2: MNHEY and SVGAGI. The CDR3 has 14 residues. V was pared by 6 bases and J by 4 bases, with 15 bases between.

J is TRBJ2-7 and V is TRBV4-3; D not certain. V was pared by 0 bases and J by 0 bases, with 9 bases between. The CDR3 has 15 amino acids. Per germline, CDR1 LGHNA and CDR2 YSLEER. The CDR3 here is CASSQDSGFSYEQYF. CDR3 coding DNA: TGCGCCAGCAGCCAAGATTCCGGGTTCTCCTACGAGCAGTACTTC.

This chain uses TRBV7-9 with TRBJ1-1; the match to TRBD1 covers 8 bases. V lost 7 bases, J lost 3 bases, and 7 bases stayed unmatched. Germline CDR1 reads SEHNR; CDR2 reads FQNEAQ (reference sequence). The CDR3 loop spans 14 amino acids. CDR3 residues: CASISDRAHTEAFF. CDR3 nucleotides: TGTGCCAGCATCTCGGACAGGGCCCACACTGAAGCTTTCTTT.

The rearrangement links TRBV7-9 to TRBJ1-4; possibly TRBD1 for D (6 bases). Germline values: CDR1 SEHNR, CDR2 FQNEAQ (reference sequence). Trimming stripped 1 base from V and 5 bases from J, with 8 bases between. This CDR3 is built from 14 residues. The CDR3 DNA reads as TGTGCCAGCAGCTTAGACAGGGCGAATGAAAAACTGTTTTTT. It specifies CASSLDRANEKLFF. Combining the CDR3 with reference TRBV7-9 and TRBJ1-4 gives the whole variable domain DTGVSQNPRHKITKRGQNVTFRCDPISEHNRLYWYRQTLGQGPEFLTYFQNEAQLEKSRLLSDRFSAERPKGSFSTLEIQRTEQGDSAMYLCASSLDRANEKLFFGSGTQLSVL.

The CDR3 DNA sequence: TGTGCCAGCAGGGGGACAGGGTCGAGCACGCAGTATTTT. Its translation is CASRGTGSSTQYF. The J gene is TRBJ2-3, the V gene TRBV5-4, with TRBD1 identical over 9 bases. CDR1 is SGHNT and CDR2 is YYREEE in the germline V gene (reference sequence). The V segment lost 5 bases and the J segment 9 bases; nucleotides outside the gene matches: 7. The CDR3 loop spans 13 amino acids.

The chain is built from TRBV4-2 and TRBJ1-5; no firm D call. Germline lookup yields CDR1 LGHNA and CDR2 YNFKEQ. The ends were cut back, 0 bases at V and 2 bases at J, with 17 bases in the middle. CDR3 length: 18 amino acids. CDR3 in DNA: TGTGCCAGCAGCCAAGAAGCCTTTCTTTGGGGAGGCAATCAGCCCCAGCATTTT. This sequence encodes CASSQEAFLWGGNQPQHF.

The V and J genes are TRBV9 and TRBJ1-6; 7 bases line up with TRBD1. CDR1 SGDLS and CDR2 YYNGEE come from the germline V gene. The CDR3 has 14 residues. V was pared by 4 bases and J by 9 bases, with 7 bases of the junction left unmatched. CDR3 sequence (DNA): TGTGCCAGCAGCCCCGGGACAGTTATTTCACCCCTCCACTTT. It encodes CASSPGTVISPLHF.

The V call is TRBV6-5, the J call TRBJ1-2; no definite D call. The CDR3 runs to 11 residues. The V and J ends lost 5 bases and 1 base respectively, with 2 bases between them. Germline CDR1 reads MNHEY; CDR2 reads SVGAGI. The CDR3 DNA is TGTGCCAGCAGTCGTAACTATGGCTACACCTTC. Protein sequence: CASSRNYGYTF.

About this clone: A read error may explain this, as a much larger clone is one base away. The rearrangement joins TRBV30 to TRBJ2-7, with TRBD2 matching 7 bases. V was pared by 2 bases and J by 8 bases, with 3 bases of the junction left unmatched. The CDR3 loop spans 11 amino acids. Germline lookup yields CDR1 GTSNPN and CDR2 SVGIG (reference sequence). The CDR3 DNA sequence: TGTGCCTGGAGTTGGGAGGGCAAGCAGTACTTC. Encoded protein: CAWSWEGKQYF.

The rearrangement uses TRBV19 and TRBJ2-5, with 8 bases identical to TRBD1. The germline V gene encodes CDR1 LNHDA and CDR2 SQIVND (reference sequence). The CDR3 is 16 amino acids. The V segment lost 3 bases and the J segment 8 bases; nucleotides outside the gene matches: 14. CDR3 nucleotides: TGTGCCAGTAGTATGGAAGGGAGAGACAGGGGTTCTACCCAGTACTTC. Translating gives CASSMEGRDRGSTQYF.

This sequence joins TRBV7-2 and TRBJ2-1; 10 bases fit TRBD1. The CDR3 runs 15 residues. Germline assignment: CDR1 SGHTA and CDR2 FQGNSA. Unmatched junction bases numbered 9, after V lost 7 bases and J lost 6 bases. The CDR3 loop is CASIPGTGVFNEQFF. The CDR3 nucleotides read TGTGCCAGCATCCCCGGGACAGGGGTGTTCAATGAGCAGTTCTTC.

The V call is TRBV12-5, the J call TRBJ2-5; no reliable D call. Germline lookup yields CDR1 LGHNT and CDR2 FRNRAP. With 5 bases removed from V and 9 bases from J, the gap between germline ends came to 13 bases. The CDR3 totals 12 residues. In nucleotides, the CDR3 is TGTGCTAGTGGTCTCACTCAATCGGCCCAGTACTTC. Its translation is CASGLTQSAQYF.

The V gene is TRBV3-1 (or the pseudogene TRBV3-2), the J gene TRBJ1-4, with 8 bases that match TRBD1. The CDR3 runs 12 residues. Germline V gives CDR1 LGHDT, CDR2 YNNKEL (reference sequence). The trim removed 4 bases at V and 17 bases at J, leaving 9 bases unmatched. CDR3 sequence (DNA): TGTGCCAGCAGCCTTTCAGGGGGCTCACTTTTTTTT. Protein sequence: CASSLSGGSLFF.

V is TRBV19 and J is TRBJ1-4; 7 bases are a match to TRBD1. Germline CDR1 reads LNHDA; CDR2 reads SQIVND (reference sequence). V was pared by 4 bases and J by 6 bases, with 14 bases of the junction left unmatched. The CDR3 has 17 residues. CDR3 sequence: CASSSSWGTEAHEKLFF. The DNA of the CDR3 is TGTGCCAGTAGTAGCTCCTGGGGGACAGAAGCGCATGAAAAACTGTTTTTT. Drawing the rest from reference TRBV19 and TRBJ1-4, the complete variable domain is DGGITQSPKYLFRKEGQNVTLSCEQNLNHDAMYWYRQDPGQGLRLIYYSQIVNDFQKGDIAEGYSVSREKKESFPLTVTSAQKNPTAFYLCASSSSWGTEAHEKLFFGSGTQLSVL.